The subject of this entry is one TCR beta chain. What it binds is not known. This record comes from a study of shared clonotypes between healthy human individuals. The authors ran the assay at deep level. Replicate sorted-subset PCRs were loaded with around 0.2 ug DNA, about 28,000 T cell genomes. Assay: immunoSEQ multiplex PCR; the TCRdb copy retains only in-frame clones and omits some. In the table there are 650,000 to 750,000 clones, about two thirds of which are singletons. Study-wide findings and caveats: All-four-donor shared clonotypes had higher generation probabilities than non-shared clonotypes did. For naive CD4 cells, roughly 5% of clonotypes were shared across a handful of donors.

CDR1 and CDR2 (germline): SGHNT, YYREEE (reference sequence). There are 16 residues in the CDR3. V lost 5 bases and J lost 3; bases outside the gene matches: 10. The receptor's source is a woman aged 25 to 39 in good health. The chain links TRBV5-4 to TRBJ2-2; 7 bases align to TRBD2. The sequenced sample was memory CD4+ T cells sorted from blood. Subset specified: CD45RA-negative fraction. The CDR3 DNA reads as TGTGCCAGCAGGGAGGAGGCGGGAGTTCACACCGGGGAGCTGTTTTTT. This translates into CASREEAGVHTGELFF. The complete variable domain, with remaining parts taken from reference TRBV5-4 and TRBJ2-2, reads ETGVTQSPTHLIKTRGQQVTLRCSSQSGHNTVSWYQQALGQGPQFIFQYYREEENGRGNFPPRFSGLQFPNYSSELNVNALELDDSALYLCASREEAGVHTGELFFGEGSRLTVL.